The 4 T cell receptor beta chains presented below share a single source sample, sequenced in a study of blood T cell repertoires in COVID-19 (dated by TCRdb to 2020 to 2021). Preparation of the library involved the immunoSEQ multiplex PCR assay. Here the immuneACCESS table is served through TCRdb, limited to in-frame sequences with V and J called. Missing clones are a known gap in these copies; in checked studies unresolved V genes cover under half, and the rest lacks a known reason. Present in this sample are about 130,000 clones, roughly 80% of which were seen just once. 15% to 20% of the sample belongs to the ten largest clones. Sequenced: PBMCs or T cells enriched from blood (not recorded which). The receptor set was obtained from a man aged 25-45 years who had recovered from COVID-19.

V is TRBV6-1 and J is TRBJ2-7; D unclear. This CDR3 region has 12 residues. Germline-derived CDR1 and CDR2 are MNHNS and SASEGT. Trimming took 2 bases from V and 3 from J, leaving 5 bases between them. The CDR3 sequence is CASSEQDYEQYF. The CDR3 DNA reads TGTGCCAGCAGTGAACAGGACTACGAGCAGTACTTC.

The J gene is TRBJ1-4, the V gene TRBV7-9, with TRBD1 as a possible D gene (5 bases). Germline CDR1 and CDR2: SEHNR and FQNEAQ (reference sequence). This CDR3 has 17 amino acids. The V gene lost 3 bases and the J gene lost 5 bases, with 19 bases spanning the gap. Written as DNA, the CDR3 is TGTGCCAGCAGCTTTCCACCAACAGGTGTGGAGAATGAAAAACTGTTTTTT. Its translation is CASSFPPTGVENEKLFF.

The gene calls are TRBV5-1 and TRBJ2-5; TRBD1 agrees at 9 bases. The germline V gene has CDR1 SGHRS and CDR2 YFSETQ. With V trimmed by 3 bases and J by 2 bases, 5 bases remained unmatched. The CDR3 totals 15 residues. The CDR3 sequence is CASSWGTGPQETQYF. The DNA for the CDR3 is TGCGCCAGCAGCTGGGGGACAGGGCCACAAGAGACCCAGTACTTC.

The V call is TRBV5-6, the J call TRBJ1-4, with D uncertain. Germline V gene data show CDR1 as SGHDT and CDR2 as YYEEEE. The CDR3 totals 13 residues. V was shortened by 4 bases and J by 8 bases, with 12 bases between the two germline ends. CDR3 DNA sequence: TGTGCCAGCAGCACTGCAGGTTGGGAAAAACTGTTTTTT. Amino acid sequence: CASSTAGWEKLFF. Full variable domain (rest looked up from reference TRBV5-6 and TRBJ1-4): DAGVTQSPTHLIKTRGQQVTLRCSPKSGHDTVSWYQQALGQGPQFIFQYYEEEERQRGNFPDRFSGHQFPNYSSELNVNALLLGDSALYLCASSTAGWEKLFFGSGTQLSVL.